The 25 T cell receptor beta chains below come from one sample, sequenced in a study of T cell clones after liver transplantation. The data were produced by immunoSEQ multiplex PCR, yet TCRdb's version contains in-frame clones alone and is incomplete. The sample has approximately 71,000 clones, 90% to 95% seen once. The material sequenced was CD4+ T cells from blood, taken less than 27 months after liver transplant. These receptors were obtained from a human patient who received a liver transplant. Some T cells may arise from the graft donor.

This clone was recorded only once. The V call is TRBV27, the J call TRBJ2-5, with TRBD1 as a possible D gene (5 bases). Trimming took off 4 bases at V and 9 bases at J, with 12 bases between the two ends. Germline V gene data show CDR1 as MNHEY and CDR2 as SMNVEV (reference sequence). CDR3 length: 12 amino acids. In DNA form, the CDR3 reads TGTGCCAGCAGTTCCCAGGAAGGGGCCCAGTACTTC. It yields the protein CASSSQEGAQYF.

The chain uses TRBV7-8 and TRBJ2-5; 12 bases map to TRBD2. The CDR3 extends over 19 amino acids. CDR1 and CDR2 from the germline V gene are SGHVS and FQNEAQ. The V segment lost 1 base and the J segment 2 bases; nucleotides outside the gene matches: 11. CDR3 DNA sequence: TGTGCCAGCAGCTTAGATTTTGGGACTAGCGGGTACCAGCAAGAGACCCAGTACTTC. Its protein product is CASSLDFGTSGYQQETQYF.

The chain couples TRBV19 to TRBJ1-1, with D possibly TRBD1 on 5 matching bases. V lost 7 bases to trimming and J lost 3 bases, with 12 bases between them. Per the germline V gene, CDR1 is LNHDA and CDR2 is SQIVND (reference sequence). CDR3 length equals 13 residues. CDR3: CASKNQGDTEAFF. CDR3 in DNA: TGTGCCAGTAAAAATCAGGGTGACACTGAAGCTTTCTTT. Supplemented by reference TRBV19 and TRBJ1-1, the full variable domain reads DGGITQSPKYLFRKEGQNVTLSCEQNLNHDAMYWYRQDPGQGLRLIYYSQIVNDFQKGDIAEGYSVSREKKESFPLTVTSAQKNPTAFYLCASKNQGDTEAFFGQGTRLTVV.

The rearrangement joins TRBV19 to TRBJ2-3, with D maybe TRBD2 (5 bases). CDR1 and CDR2 from the germline V gene are LNHDA and SQIVND (reference sequence). The CDR3 runs 15 residues. V was clipped by 2 bases and J by 0 bases, with 9 bases between them. CDR3 DNA: TGTGCCAGTAGTATAAAAGCGGCTAGCACAGATACGCAGTATTTT. This gives the protein CASSIKAASTDTQYF.

The chain joins TRBV11-3 to TRBJ2-1, with TRBD2 matching 8 bases. Germline-derived CDR1 and CDR2 are SGHNT and YENEEA. This CDR3 is 16 amino acids long. J was trimmed by 0 bases and V by 3 bases; bases with no gene match: 4. The CDR3 is CASSLAGGSSYNEQFF. The CDR3 DNA sequence: TGTGCCAGCAGCTTGGCGGGGGGAAGCTCCTACAATGAGCAGTTCTTC.

V usage is TRBV6-4 and J usage is TRBJ2-2; D may correspond to TRBD1 or TRBD2 (6 bases each). This CDR3 has 16 residues. The ends were cut back, 5 bases at V and 3 bases at J, with 16 bases in the middle. The germline V gene encodes CDR1 MRHNA and CDR2 SNTAGT. The CDR3 nucleotides are TGTGCCAGCAGTCCCTTTGGGGGGCCAGACACCGGGGAGCTGTTTTTT. This gives the protein CASSPFGGPDTGELFF.

V gene TRBV5-1 combines with J gene TRBJ2-1; 9 bases match TRBD2. J gave up 3 bases and V 0 bases, and 1 base lay outside the gene matches. The CDR3 is 15 residues long. Germline V gene lookup returns CDR1 SGHRS and CDR2 YFSETQ. The CDR3 spells CASSLGLADYNEQFF. The CDR3 DNA reads as TGCGCCAGCAGCTTGGGACTAGCGGACTACAATGAGCAGTTCTTC.

The genes are TRBV4-2 and TRBJ2-3; D may be TRBD2 (5 bases). Deletions cut 1 base from V and 3 bases from J, with 14 bases between. Germline assignment: CDR1 LGHNA and CDR2 YNFKEQ. The CDR3 is 16 residues long. The CDR3: CASSQGVRTATDTQYF. The CDR3 coding sequence is TGTGCCAGCAGCCAAGGGGTTAGGACTGCAACAGATACGCAGTATTTT.

CDR3: CASSPRAGDTEAFF. Here the CDR3 DNA reads TGTGCCAGTAGTCCTAGGGCGGGGGACACTGAAGCTTTCTTT. The chain recombines TRBV19 with TRBJ1-1, with a tentative D call TRBD1 (5 bases). CDR3 length: 14 amino acids. Looked up from germline, CDR1 is LNHDA and CDR2 is SQIVND (reference sequence). Between the trimmed V and J ends, which lost 5 bases and 3 bases, there was a span of 13 bases.

The J gene is TRBJ2-2, the V gene TRBV5-1, with 8 bases matching TRBD2. Germline V gene lookup returns CDR1 SGHRS and CDR2 YFSETQ. The V and J ends lost 7 bases and 5 bases, in that order; junction bases with no gene match: 10. The CDR3 extends over 15 amino acids. As DNA, the CDR3 is TGCGCCAGCGGTGAGCGGGAGATGAGGACCGGGGAGCTGTTTTTT. Its protein is CASGEREMRTGELFF. Supplemented by reference TRBV5-1 and TRBJ2-2, the full variable domain reads KAGVTQTPRYLIKTRGQQVTLSCSPISGHRSVSWYQQTPGQGLQFLFEYFSETQRNKGNFPGRFSGRQFSNSRSEMNVSTLELGDSALYLCASGEREMRTGELFFGEGSRLTVL.

The chain couples TRBV6-6 to TRBJ2-2; TRBD1 aligns across 8 bases. The J segment lost 3 bases and the V segment lost 2 bases, leaving 5 bases of the junction unmatched. Germline CDR1 and CDR2: MNHNY and SVGAGI (reference sequence). The CDR3 totals 16 residues. CDR3 coding DNA: TGTGCCAGCAGTTACGCATTGACAGGGGACACCGGGGAGCTGTTTTTT. Translation gives CASSYALTGDTGELFF.

The chain couples TRBV19 to TRBJ2-1; TRBD2 matches 8 bases. The CDR3 length is 15 residues. Germline V gene sequence: CDR1 LNHDA, CDR2 SQIVND (reference sequence). Trimming took 2 bases from V and 4 from J; bases not matched to a gene: 4. The CDR3 region is CASSIPGTSYNEQFF. CDR3 in DNA: TGTGCCAGTAGTATACCCGGGACTAGTTACAATGAGCAGTTCTTC.

This clone was observed a handful of times. In DNA form, the CDR3 reads TGTGCCAGCAGCCCCTTGGACTCAAACCCTGGCTACACCTTC. It yields the protein CASSPLDSNPGYTF. The rearrangement joins TRBV28 to TRBJ1-2, with D hard to call. This CDR3 has 14 residues. Germline lookup yields CDR1 MDHEN and CDR2 SYDVKM. Trimming shortened V by 6 bases and J by 7 bases, and 18 bases separated the two germline ends.

The rearrangement joins TRBV5-5 to TRBJ1-5, with D possibly matching TRBD1 (5 bases). The CDR3 runs to 16 residues. The V and J ends lost 0 bases and 4 bases respectively, with 14 bases between them. Per germline, CDR1 SGHKS and CDR2 YYEKEE (reference sequence). The CDR3 sequence: CASSLAPGLSNQPQHF. The CDR3 DNA sequence: TGTGCCAGCAGCTTGGCGCCGGGACTTTCAAATCAGCCCCAGCATTTT.

The chain recombines TRBV18 with TRBJ1-4, with a possible D match to TRBD1 (5 bases). The V gene's germline CDR1 is KGHSH and CDR2 LQKENI. The CDR3 is 16 amino acids. Trimming left V 0 bases short and J 6 bases short, with 14 bases between. CDR3 in amino acids: CASSPPGMGPHEKLFF. The DNA for the CDR3 is TGTGCCAGCTCACCACCGGGGATGGGGCCTCATGAAAAACTGTTTTTT. Drawing the rest from reference TRBV18 and TRBJ1-4, the complete variable domain is NAGVMQNPRHLVRRRGQEARLRCSPMKGHSHVYWYRQLPEEGLKFMVYLQKENIIDESGMPKERFSAEFPKEGPSILRIQQVVRGDSAAYFCASSPPGMGPHEKLFFGSGTQLSVL.

This clone was detected only a few times. This chain uses TRBV7-2 with TRBJ2-1; 14 bases line up with TRBD2. J was trimmed by 5 bases and V by 1 base; bases with no gene match: 7. The V gene's germline CDR1 is SGHTA and CDR2 FQGNSA. CDR3 length equals 18 residues. CDR3 residues: CASSLEGTSGRYNNEQFF. The CDR3, as DNA: TGTGCCAGCAGCTTAGAGGGGACTAGCGGGAGATACAACAATGAGCAGTTCTTC. Combining the CDR3 with reference TRBV7-2 and TRBJ2-1 gives the whole variable domain GAGVSQSPSNKVTEKGKDVELRCDPISGHTALYWYRQSLGQGLEFLIYFQGNSAPDKSGLPSDRFSAERTGGSVSTLTIQRTQQEDSAVYLCASSLEGTSGRYNNEQFFGPGTRLTVL.

The V call is TRBV5-4, the J call TRBJ2-5; D gene uncertain. The CDR3 runs 14 residues. CDR1 is SGHNT and CDR2 is YYREEE in the germline V gene (reference sequence). V shed 0 bases and J shed 2 bases, with 8 bases lying between them. This CDR3 reads CASSLGHTQETQYF. The CDR3 DNA sequence: TGTGCCAGCAGCTTGGGGCACACGCAAGAGACCCAGTACTTC.

The chain has TRBV7-8 and TRBJ1-1; no clear D. Germline V gives CDR1 SGHVS, CDR2 FQNEAQ. V gave up 4 bases and J gave up 7 bases, with 13 bases separating them. The CDR3 length is 13 residues. The CDR3: CASSSHNLGEAFF. Written as DNA, the CDR3 is TGTGCCAGCAGCTCCCATAACCTCGGTGAAGCTTTCTTT.

The rearrangement joins TRBV19 to TRBJ1-2; unclear D gene. The germline V and J ends were trimmed by 7 bases and 1 base, with 7 bases remaining between them. This CDR3 region has 12 residues. Germline CDR1 reads LNHDA; CDR2 reads SQIVND (reference sequence). The CDR3 bases are TGTGCCAGTACGGGCGGTAACTATGGCTACACCTTC. Protein product: CASTGGNYGYTF.

The J gene is TRBJ2-5, the V gene TRBV7-9; D unclear. Trimming removed 5 bases from V and 3 bases from J, with 4 bases in between. The CDR3 extends over 11 amino acids. The germline CDR1 and CDR2 sequences are SEHNR and FQNEAQ (reference sequence). CDR3 sequence (DNA): TGTGCCAGCAGCCGGGAAGAGACCCAGTACTTC. Translating gives CASSREETQYF.

This chain uses TRBV2 with TRBJ2-3; TRBD2 might be the D (6 bases). V shed 5 bases and J shed 3 bases, with 6 bases lying between them. CDR1 is SNHLY, CDR2 FYNNEI, per germline. The CDR3 consists of 12 residues. The CDR3 here is CASSLATDTQYF. CDR3 bases: TGTGCCAGCAGTCTAGCGACAGATACGCAGTATTTT.

The chain links TRBV5-1 to TRBJ2-2; D is unresolved. The CDR3 has 14 residues. From germline, CDR1 is SGHRS and CDR2 YFSETQ. V lost 4 bases, J lost 4 bases, and 11 bases lay in between. The CDR3 region has the DNA TGCGCCAGCAGCGAAACACTTAGCACCGGGGAGCTGTTTTTT. This gives the protein CASSETLSTGELFF.

This sequence joins TRBV14 and TRBJ2-5; D unresolved. Germline CDR1 SGHDN, CDR2 FVKESK. The CDR3 consists of 14 residues. The V and J ends lost 4 bases and 1 base respectively, with 10 bases between them. The CDR3 DNA reads TGTGCCAGCAGCCGCCCGGACGGCCAAGAGACCCAGTACTTC. Translating it yields CASSRPDGQETQYF.

The chain combines TRBV5-4 with TRBJ2-7; D unclear. This CDR3 is 15 amino acids long. Between the trimmed V and J ends, which lost 0 bases and 5 bases, there was a span of 15 bases. Germline CDR1 reads SGHNT; CDR2 reads YYREEE (reference sequence). CDR3 sequence: CASSLAGARSDEQYF. Written as DNA, the CDR3 is TGTGCCAGCAGCTTGGCCGGTGCCCGAAGTGACGAGCAGTACTTC.

V gene TRBV5-6 combines with J gene TRBJ1-4; D gene unclear. This CDR3 has 14 amino acids. Deletions cut 7 bases from V and 0 bases from J, with 10 bases between. The germline gives CDR1 SGHDT, CDR2 YYEEEE. The CDR3 region is CASGFGPTNEKLFF. DNA for the CDR3: TGTGCCAGCGGTTTTGGTCCAACTAATGAAAAACTGTTTTTT. The full variable domain, with the rest looked up from reference TRBV5-6 and TRBJ1-4, is DAGVTQSPTHLIKTRGQQVTLRCSPKSGHDTVSWYQQALGQGPQFIFQYYEEEERQRGNFPDRFSGHQFPNYSSELNVNALLLGDSALYLCASGFGPTNEKLFFGSGTQLSVL.